This T cell receptor (beta chain) is from a study of cytomegalovirus exposure and HLA in healthy donors. Use of 60 Vbeta and 13 Jbeta primers characterized the PCR. TCRdb's copy holds only in-frame clones and misses some; the assay was immunoSEQ multiplex PCR. This table holds 150,000 or so clones, around 80% found once. Germline V lookup: CDR1 LGHNA, CDR2 YNFKEQ. The V and J ends lost 3 bases and 0 bases, in that order; junction bases with no gene match: 12. This CDR3 has 18 residues. V gene TRBV4-2 combines with J gene TRBJ2-7, with 9 nucleotides matching TRBD1. The material sequenced was PBMCs. The receptor was derived from a woman in her 40s in good health and CMV-seronegative. The DNA for the CDR3 is TGTGCCAGCAGCCAGGTTTTCCAGGACAGGGGAATCTCCTACGAGCAGTACTTC. It encodes CASSQVFQDRGISYEQYF.